The 17 T cell receptor beta chains listed next were all sequenced from one sample in a study of cytomegalovirus exposure and HLA in healthy donors. 60 Vbeta and 13 Jbeta primers were used in PCR. Repertoires were generated with immunoSEQ multiplex PCR, while TCRdb's copy carries only in-frame clones and drops some. The repertoire holds about 110,000 clones, with 73% as singletons. Sequenced material: PBMCs. The receptor source for this set is a man aged 35-49 years in good health and CMV-seronegative.

The chain has TRBV15 and TRBJ1-5, with 8 bases that match TRBD1. Germline-derived CDR1 and CDR2 are LNHNV and YYDKDF (reference sequence). With 8 bases clipped from V and 6 bases from J, the junction kept 9 bases outside the gene matches. The CDR3 consists of 14 residues. CDR3 sequence (DNA): TGTGCCACCGAAAGGGACAGGTCGGGTCAGCCCCAGCATTTT. This sequence encodes CATERDRSGQPQHF. Full variable domain (remainder filled in from reference TRBV15 and TRBJ1-5): DAMVIQNPRYQVTQFGKPVTLSCSQTLNHNVMYWYQQKSSQAPKLLFHYYDKDFNNEADTPDNFQSRRPNTSFCFLDIRSPGLGDTAMYLCATERDRSGQPQHFGDGTRLSIL.

This clone showed up just a few times. The chain recombines TRBV4-1 with TRBJ1-5, with D unclear. There are 13 residues in the CDR3. Between the trimmed V and J ends, which lost 1 base and 6 bases, there was a span of 7 bases. Per the germline V gene, CDR1 is MGHRA and CDR2 is YSYEKL. CDR3 DNA sequence: TGCGCCAGCAGCCAAGGGTTCGGTCAGCCCCAGCATTTT. Amino acid sequence: CASSQGFGQPQHF.

The rearrangement links TRBV6-1 to TRBJ1-5; D gene uncertain. The CDR3 loop spans 13 amino acids. Trimming stripped 6 bases from V and 4 bases from J, with 10 bases between. CDR1 and CDR2 (germline): MNHNS, SASEGT. CDR3 bases: TGTGCCAGCAGCGGACGGGGAAATCAGCCCCAGCATTTT. Protein sequence: CASSGRGNQPQHF.

V usage is TRBV5-6 and J usage is TRBJ2-7; 12 positions agree with TRBD1. Germline V gives CDR1 SGHDT, CDR2 YYEEEE. The junction had 5 bases not matched to a gene; V was cut back by 4 bases and J by 6 bases. This CDR3 is 14 amino acids long. In DNA, the CDR3 is TGTGCCAGCAGCGTTGGGGACAGGGGGCGCGAGCAGTACTTC. Protein product: CASSVGDRGREQYF.

The CDR3 bases are TGTGCCAGCTCACCAGCGGAGGGAAATTCACCCCTCCACTTT. Its translation is CASSPAEGNSPLHF. The chain couples TRBV18 to TRBJ1-6; D not certain. The V end was cut by 2 bases, the J end by 7 bases, with 9 bases between. Germline V lookup: CDR1 KGHSH, CDR2 LQKENI. The CDR3 totals 14 residues.

The gene calls are TRBV19 and TRBJ1-5, with D possibly being TRBD1 (5 bases). The V end lost 3 bases, the J end lost 0 bases, and 12 bases lay between the germline ends. Germline V CDR1 and CDR2: LNHDA, SQIVND (reference sequence). This CDR3 is built from 16 residues. The CDR3 bases are TGTGCCAGTAGTATTTCGACAGACAATAGCAATCAGCCCCAGCATTTT. Its protein product is CASSISTDNSNQPQHF.

The CDR3 DNA is TGTGCCAGCAGCGTGGGACAGGGAGATCAGCCCCAGCATTTT. This gives the protein CASSVGQGDQPQHF. V usage is TRBV9 and J usage is TRBJ1-5; 9 bases line up with TRBD1. CDR1 and CDR2 from the germline V gene are SGDLS and YYNGEE. There are 14 residues in the CDR3. The V segment lost 2 bases and the J segment 5 bases; nucleotides outside the gene matches: 2. The full variable domain, completed using reference TRBV9 and TRBJ1-5, is DSGVTQTPKHLITATGQRVTLRCSPRSGDLSVYWYQQSLDQGLQFLIQYYNGEERAKGNILERFSAQQFPDLHSELNLSSLELGDSALYFCASSVGQGDQPQHFGDGTRLSIL.

This chain links TRBV19 with TRBJ2-5; D perhaps matches TRBD2 (5 bases). The J call is uncertain, as TRBJ2-7 better fits the DNA end. The CDR3 totals 13 residues. Per the germline V gene, CDR1 is LNHDA and CDR2 is SQIVND (reference sequence). The CDR3 loop reads CASSIGVPYEQYF. The DNA of the CDR3 is TGTGCCAGTAGTATCGGGGTCCCCTACGAGCAGTACTTC.

This clone was recorded only once. The CDR3 bases are TGTGCCAGCAGGCAACAGGGGGCAGAAAATGGCTACACCTTC. Translation gives CASRQQGAENGYTF. The chain has TRBV28 and TRBJ1-2; 9 bases line up with TRBD1. The CDR3 runs to 14 residues. V lost 6 bases to trimming and J lost 6 bases; unmatched junction nucleotides: 8. Looked up from germline, CDR1 is MDHEN and CDR2 is SYDVKM.

The chain links TRBV4-2 to TRBJ1-1, with 10 positions matching TRBD1. The CDR3 loop spans 14 amino acids. Unmatched junction bases numbered 2, after V lost 0 bases and J lost 7 bases. CDR1 LGHNA and CDR2 YNFKEQ come from the germline V gene. The CDR3 DNA follows: TGTGCCAGCAGCCAAGATCGGACAGGGGGTGAAGCTTTCTTT. Translation: CASSQDRTGGEAFF.

The sample holds a few counts of this clone. V usage is TRBV11-2 and J usage is TRBJ1-5; D not certain. CDR1 and CDR2 (germline): SGHAT, FQNNGV. With 0 bases removed from V and 7 bases from J, the gap between germline ends came to 7 bases. The CDR3 runs to 13 residues. The DNA of the CDR3 is TGTGCCAGCAGCTTAGATATGCGCCAGCCCCAGCATTTT. It encodes CASSLDMRQPQHF.

The chain links TRBV7-3 to TRBJ2-1, with TRBD2 matching over 13 bases. This CDR3 contains 15 residues. Germline V gene sequence: CDR1 SGHTA, CDR2 FQGTGA. The trim removed 3 bases at V and 8 bases at J, leaving 4 bases unmatched. Here the CDR3 reads CASSFTSGGVDEQFF. CDR3 bases: TGTGCCAGCAGCTTCACTAGCGGGGGGGTGGATGAGCAGTTCTTC.

V gene TRBV4-3 combines with J gene TRBJ2-6; D may be TRBD1 (5 bases). The CDR3 consists of 17 residues. Germline CDR1 and CDR2: LGHNA and YSLEER. V lost 0 bases and J lost 2, with 11 bases in between. This CDR3 reads CASSQDGAGTGANVLTF. The CDR3 region has the DNA TGCGCCAGCAGCCAAGATGGCGCAGGGACTGGGGCCAACGTCCTGACTTTC.

V usage is TRBV30 and J usage is TRBJ1-1; 8 bases align to TRBD1. The V segment lost 4 bases and the J segment 10 bases; nucleotides outside the gene matches: 14. Germline V lookup: CDR1 GTSNPN, CDR2 SVGIG (reference sequence). The CDR3 is 14 residues long. The CDR3 spells CAWTQETGGFGAFF. In DNA, the CDR3 is TGTGCCTGGACTCAAGAAACAGGGGGGTTTGGAGCTTTCTTT.

The chain uses TRBV6-1 and TRBJ2-7, with 7 bases matching TRBD1. The CDR3 runs 16 residues. Per the germline V gene, CDR1 is MNHNS and CDR2 is SASEGT. With 2 bases clipped from V and 1 base from J, the junction kept 8 bases outside the gene matches. CDR3 region: CASSEWDSVGSYEQYF. For the CDR3, the DNA is TGTGCCAGCAGTGAATGGGACAGTGTCGGGTCCTACGAGCAGTACTTC.

This clone has more than one count but fewer than ten. This rearrangement joins TRBV5-4 to TRBJ2-1; 10 bases match TRBD2. The CDR3 has 18 amino acids. CDR1 and CDR2 (germline): SGHNT, YYREEE (reference sequence). The trim removed 0 bases at V and 4 bases at J, leaving 10 bases unmatched. For the CDR3, the DNA is TGTGCCAGCAGCTTGGCCCCCGTACTAGCGGGGTCATACAATGAGCAGTTCTTC. Protein: CASSLAPVLAGSYNEQFF.

This clone is a singleton in its sample. The chain combines TRBV6-5 with TRBJ2-1, with D possibly matching TRBD1 (6 bases). V was shortened by 1 base and J by 12 bases, with 10 bases between the two germline ends. The CDR3 contains 12 residues. CDR1 is MNHEY and CDR2 is SVGAGI in the germline V gene. As DNA, the CDR3 is TGTGCCAGCAGTTACTTCGGACAGAGGCAGTTCTTC. It yields the protein CASSYFGQRQFF.